The entry below describes one TCR beta chain. This sample was taken from a study of blood T cell repertoires in COVID-19. Study-level information: Researchers got acute and convalescent COVID-19 samples from the United States, Italy and Spain. PBMCs, B-cell-depleted T cells, or T cells provided the cDNA or gDNA that made up the material.

Generated by immunoSEQ multiplex PCR, the TCRdb table keeps only in-frame clones and is missing some. The sample has over 200,000 clones; 75% to 90% are singletons. CDR3 size: 14 residues. CDR1 is PRHDT, CDR2 FYEKMQ, per germline (reference sequence). Trimming stripped 2 bases from V and 3 bases from J, with 10 bases between. What was sequenced was peripheral blood. The source of this sequence is a human donor in a cohort sampled during active COVID-19. This sequence joins TRBV13 and TRBJ1-1; a possible D gene is TRBD1 (5 bases). The DNA of the CDR3 is TGTGCCAGCAGCTTACAGGGCAAGGACACTGAAGCTTTCTTT. Protein sequence: CASSLQGKDTEAFF.